The sequence of this TCR beta chain was determined in a study of T-cell reconstitution after alpha-beta-depleted transplantation in children. This clonotype occurred many times. Its antigen is not known. Researchers prepared the TCRbeta library using unique molecular identifiers, the study reports. TCRdb reprocessed the PCR reads with MiXCR, giving one entry per CDR3 protein. Found here are 490,000 or so distinct CDR3 sequences, roughly a tenth of them singletons; the top ten hold 2% to 2.5%. Per germline, CDR1 SGHTA and CDR2 FQGNSA. V trimming: 5 bases; J trimming: 1 base; junction bases outside the gene matches: 4. The CDR3 length is 16 residues. General study findings and limits: Surviving recipient cells, namely T cells and thymic progenitors, were the source of high day-60 TCRbeta diversity in some patients. After transplant, at about two months, alpha-beta T cells were reportedly derived from several hundred expanded graft clones. Newly made T cells mostly supplied T-cell counts and diversity one year after transplant.

Here the sequenced sample was PBMCs, taken before TCRalphabeta/CD19-depleted stem cell transplant. This sequence originates from a child under 10 years old with inherited bone marrow failure, due to receive a stem cell transplant. The V call is TRBV7-2, the J call TRBJ2-3, with 12 bases that match TRBD2. CDR3 coding DNA: TGTGCCAGCAGCAAAAGGACTAGCGGGGGCACAGATACGCAGTATTTT. It translates to CASSKRTSGGTDTQYF. The variable domain in full, completed from reference TRBV7-2 and TRBJ2-3, reads GAGVSQSPSNKVTEKGKDVELRCDPISGHTALYWYRQSLGQGLEFLIYFQGNSAPDKSGLPSDRFSAERTGGSVSTLTIQRTQQEDSAVYLCASSKRTSGGTDTQYFGPGTRLTVL.